One TCR beta chain is described in this entry. Its matching antigen is unknown. The table came from immunoSEQ multiplex PCR; TCRdb's copy has only in-frame clones and leaves some out. In the table there are about 68,000 clones, about 80% of which are singletons. The sample comes from a study of T cell responses to AZD1222 COVID-19 vaccine. Points from the study as a whole: Researchers report vaccine-associated CD4 TCRs spanning spike, with dominance at 160-218 and 743-854.

This CDR3 has 15 amino acids. Germline-derived CDR1 and CDR2 are MNHEY and SVGAGI. Losses at the gene ends were 8 bases for V and 10 bases for J; bases not matched to a gene: 17. The J gene is TRBJ2-1, the V gene TRBV6-5; the match to TRBD2 covers 7 bases. The receptor was isolated from an adult in good health. The sequencing used peripheral blood, collected on day 0 of AZD1222 vaccination. CDR3 nucleotides: TGTGCCAGCTCTACAGGACTAGGCAGCTTGGGGGAGCAGTTCTTC. Translating gives CASSTGLGSLGEQFF.